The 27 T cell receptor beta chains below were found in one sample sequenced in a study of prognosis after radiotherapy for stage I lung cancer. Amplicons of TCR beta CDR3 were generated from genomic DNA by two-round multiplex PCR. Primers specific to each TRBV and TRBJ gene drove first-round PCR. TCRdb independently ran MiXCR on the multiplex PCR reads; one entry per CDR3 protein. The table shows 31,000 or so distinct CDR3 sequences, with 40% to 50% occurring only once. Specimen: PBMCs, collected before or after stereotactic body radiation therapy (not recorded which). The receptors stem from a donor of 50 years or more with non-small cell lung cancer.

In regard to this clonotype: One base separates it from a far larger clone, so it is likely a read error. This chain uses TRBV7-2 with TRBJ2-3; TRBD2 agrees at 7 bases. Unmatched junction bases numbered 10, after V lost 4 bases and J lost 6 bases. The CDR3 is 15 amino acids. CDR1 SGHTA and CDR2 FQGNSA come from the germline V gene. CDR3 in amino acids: CASSSVAGEWDTQYF. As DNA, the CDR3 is TGTGCCAGCAGCTCCGTGGCGGGAGAATGGGATACGCAGTATTTT. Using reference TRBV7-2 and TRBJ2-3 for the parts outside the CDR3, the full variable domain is GAGVSQSPSNKVTEKGKDVELRCDPISGHTALYWYRQSLGQGLEFLIYFQGNSAPDKSGLPSDRFSAERTGGSVSTLTIQRTQQEDSAVYLCASSSVAGEWDTQYFGPGTRLTVL.

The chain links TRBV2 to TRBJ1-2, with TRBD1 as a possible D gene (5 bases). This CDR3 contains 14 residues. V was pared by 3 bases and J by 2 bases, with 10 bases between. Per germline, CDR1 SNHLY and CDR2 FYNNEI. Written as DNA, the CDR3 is TGTGCCAGCAGTGATTGGCAGGGCAACTATGGCTACACCTTC. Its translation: CASSDWQGNYGYTF. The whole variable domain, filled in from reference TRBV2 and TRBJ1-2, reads EPEVTQTPSHQVTQMGQEVILRCVPISNHLYFYWYRQILGQKVEFLVSFYNNEISEKSEIFDDQFSVERPDGSNFTLKIRSTKLEDSAMYFCASSDWQGNYGYTFGSGTRLTVV.

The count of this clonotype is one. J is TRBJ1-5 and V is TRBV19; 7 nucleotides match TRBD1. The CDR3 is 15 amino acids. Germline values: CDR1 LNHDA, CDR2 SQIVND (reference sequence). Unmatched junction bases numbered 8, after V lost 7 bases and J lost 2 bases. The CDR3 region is CASISRGQGNQPQHF. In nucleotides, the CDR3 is TGTGCCAGTATTTCGCGTGGACAGGGCAATCAGCCCCAGCATTTT.

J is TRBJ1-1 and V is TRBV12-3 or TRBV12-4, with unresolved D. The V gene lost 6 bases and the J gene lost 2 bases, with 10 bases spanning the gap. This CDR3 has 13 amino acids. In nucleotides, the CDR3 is TGTGCCAGCAGGGTTTTCCCAAACACTGAAGCTTTCTTT. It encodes CASRVFPNTEAFF.

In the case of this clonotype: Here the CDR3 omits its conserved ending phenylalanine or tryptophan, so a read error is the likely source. The chain's CDR3 is CASSPLAANNEQFC. The CDR3 DNA follows: TGTGCCAGCTCCCCACTAGCTGCCAACAATGAGCAGTTCTGC. The chain couples TRBV18 to TRBJ2-1; the D gene is possibly TRBD2 (6 bases). There are 14 residues in the CDR3. Germline V lookup: CDR1 KGHSH, CDR2 LQKENI.

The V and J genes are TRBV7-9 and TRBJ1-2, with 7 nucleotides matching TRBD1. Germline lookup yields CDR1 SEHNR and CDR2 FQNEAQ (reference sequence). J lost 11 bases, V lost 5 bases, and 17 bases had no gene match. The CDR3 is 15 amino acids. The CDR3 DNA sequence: TGTGCCAGCAGCACCCAGGCAGGGGGAGGGTACGGATACACCTTC. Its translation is CASSTQAGGGYGYTF.

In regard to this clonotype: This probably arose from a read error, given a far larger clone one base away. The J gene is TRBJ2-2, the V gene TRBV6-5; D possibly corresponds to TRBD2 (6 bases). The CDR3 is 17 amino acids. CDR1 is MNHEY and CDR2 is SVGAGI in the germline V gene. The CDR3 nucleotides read TGTGCCAGCAGTGACTCGGAGGGCGGCTATTATACCGGGGAGCTGTTTTTT. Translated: CASSDSEGGYYTGELFF.

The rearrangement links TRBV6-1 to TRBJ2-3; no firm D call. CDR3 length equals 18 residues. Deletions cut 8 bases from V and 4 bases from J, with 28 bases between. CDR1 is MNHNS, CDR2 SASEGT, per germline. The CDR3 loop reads CASPGQWTPPYRPDTQYF. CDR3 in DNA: TGTGCCAGCCCCGGGCAGTGGACCCCCCCCTATCGTCCAGATACGCAGTATTTT.

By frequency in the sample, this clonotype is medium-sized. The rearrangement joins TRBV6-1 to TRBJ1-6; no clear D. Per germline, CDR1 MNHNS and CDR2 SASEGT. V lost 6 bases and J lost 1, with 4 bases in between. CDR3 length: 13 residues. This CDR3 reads CASRASYNSPLHF. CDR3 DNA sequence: TGTGCCAGCAGGGCTTCCTATAATTCACCCCTCCACTTT.

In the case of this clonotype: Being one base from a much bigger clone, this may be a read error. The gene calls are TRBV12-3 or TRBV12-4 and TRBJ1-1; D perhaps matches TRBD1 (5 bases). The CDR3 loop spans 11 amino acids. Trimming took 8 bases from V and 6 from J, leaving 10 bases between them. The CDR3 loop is CASGGKAEAFF. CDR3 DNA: TGTGCCAGCGGGGGTAAGGCTGAAGCTTTCTTT.

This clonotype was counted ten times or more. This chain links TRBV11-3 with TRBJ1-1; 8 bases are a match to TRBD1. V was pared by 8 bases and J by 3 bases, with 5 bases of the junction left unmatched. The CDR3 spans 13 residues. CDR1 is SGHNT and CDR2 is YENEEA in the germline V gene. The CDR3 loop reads CASSNRGDTEAFF. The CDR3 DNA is TGTGCCAGCTCGAACAGGGGGGACACTGAAGCTTTCTTT.

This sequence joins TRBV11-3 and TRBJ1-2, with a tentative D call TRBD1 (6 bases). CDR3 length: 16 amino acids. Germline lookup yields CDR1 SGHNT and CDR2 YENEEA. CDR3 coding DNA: TGTGACCTTCGGGGGCTGCTTCCCCCTGTAATCTATGGCTACACCTTC. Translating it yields CDLRGLLPPVIYGYTF.

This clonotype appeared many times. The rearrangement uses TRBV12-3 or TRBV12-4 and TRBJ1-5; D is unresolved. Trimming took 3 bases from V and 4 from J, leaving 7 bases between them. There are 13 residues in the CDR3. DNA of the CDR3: TGTGCCAGCAGTTTCAGCCATAATCAGCCCCAGCATTTT. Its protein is CASSFSHNQPQHF.

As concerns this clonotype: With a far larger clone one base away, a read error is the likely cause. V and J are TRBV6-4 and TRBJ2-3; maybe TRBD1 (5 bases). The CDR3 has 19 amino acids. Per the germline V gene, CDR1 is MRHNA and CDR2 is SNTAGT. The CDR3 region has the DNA TGTGCCAGCAGTTACTCGATTATGGGCAGGGTGAGATCCACATATACGCAGTATTTT. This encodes CASSYSIMGRVRSTYTQYF.

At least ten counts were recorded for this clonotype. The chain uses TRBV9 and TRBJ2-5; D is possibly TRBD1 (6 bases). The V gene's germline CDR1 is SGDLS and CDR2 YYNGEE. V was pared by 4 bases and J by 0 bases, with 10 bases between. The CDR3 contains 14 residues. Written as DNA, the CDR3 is TGTGCCAGCAGCCCCCGGACAGACCAAGAGACCCAGTACTTC. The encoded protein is CASSPRTDQETQYF.

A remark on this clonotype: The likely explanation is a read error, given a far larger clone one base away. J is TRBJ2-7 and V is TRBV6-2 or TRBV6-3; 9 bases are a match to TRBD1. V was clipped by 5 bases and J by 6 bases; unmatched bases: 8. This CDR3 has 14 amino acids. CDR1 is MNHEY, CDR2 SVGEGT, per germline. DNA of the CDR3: TGTGCCAGCAGTCCCGACAGGGGGTGTGGCGAGCAGTACTTC. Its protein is CASSPDRGCGEQYF.

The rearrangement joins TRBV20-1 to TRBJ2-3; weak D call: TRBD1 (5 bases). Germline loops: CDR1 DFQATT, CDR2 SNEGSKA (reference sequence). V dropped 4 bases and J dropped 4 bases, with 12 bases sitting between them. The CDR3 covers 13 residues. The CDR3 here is CSAKRGSADTQYF. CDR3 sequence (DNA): TGCAGTGCTAAAAGGGGCTCGGCAGATACGCAGTATTTT.

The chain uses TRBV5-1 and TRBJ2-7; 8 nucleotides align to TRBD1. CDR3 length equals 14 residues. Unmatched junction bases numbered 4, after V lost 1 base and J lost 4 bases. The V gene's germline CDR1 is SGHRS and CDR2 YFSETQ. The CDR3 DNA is TGCGCCAGCAGCTTGTCATGGACAGGGTACGAGCAGTACTTC. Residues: CASSLSWTGYEQYF.

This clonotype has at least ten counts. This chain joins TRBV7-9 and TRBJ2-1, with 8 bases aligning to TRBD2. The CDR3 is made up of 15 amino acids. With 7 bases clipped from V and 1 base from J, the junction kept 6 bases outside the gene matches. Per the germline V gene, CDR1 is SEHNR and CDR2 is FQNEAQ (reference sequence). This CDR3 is CASTGGGSSYNEQFF. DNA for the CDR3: TGTGCCAGCACCGGGGGGGGGTCTTCCTACAATGAGCAGTTCTTC.

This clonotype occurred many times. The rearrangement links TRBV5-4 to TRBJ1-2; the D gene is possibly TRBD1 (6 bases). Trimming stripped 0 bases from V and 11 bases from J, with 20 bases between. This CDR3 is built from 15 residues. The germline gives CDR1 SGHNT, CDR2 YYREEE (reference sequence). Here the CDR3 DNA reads TGTGCCAGCAGCTTGGATTTGAGACAGGTCGTGGGATACACCTTC. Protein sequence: CASSLDLRQVVGYTF.

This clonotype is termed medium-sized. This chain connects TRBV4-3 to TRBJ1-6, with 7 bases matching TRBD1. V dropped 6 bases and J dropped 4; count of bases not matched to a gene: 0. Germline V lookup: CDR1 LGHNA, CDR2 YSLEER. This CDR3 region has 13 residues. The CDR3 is CASRGQYNSPLHF. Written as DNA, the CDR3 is TGCGCCAGCAGGGGACAGTATAATTCACCCCTCCACTTT.

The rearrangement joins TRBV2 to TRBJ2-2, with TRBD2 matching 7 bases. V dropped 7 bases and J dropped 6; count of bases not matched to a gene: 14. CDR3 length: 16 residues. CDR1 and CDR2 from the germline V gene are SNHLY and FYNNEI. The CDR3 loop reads CASTKSVGGTSGELFF. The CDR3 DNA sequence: TGTGCCAGCACTAAGAGCGTGGGAGGGACTTCCGGGGAGCTGTTTTTT.

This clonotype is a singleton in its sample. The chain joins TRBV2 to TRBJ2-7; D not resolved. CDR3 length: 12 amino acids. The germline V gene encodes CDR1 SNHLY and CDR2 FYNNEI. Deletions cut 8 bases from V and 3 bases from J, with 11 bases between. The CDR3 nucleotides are TGTGCCAGCCATGCGGCCCACTACGAGCAGTACTTC. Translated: CASHAAHYEQYF.

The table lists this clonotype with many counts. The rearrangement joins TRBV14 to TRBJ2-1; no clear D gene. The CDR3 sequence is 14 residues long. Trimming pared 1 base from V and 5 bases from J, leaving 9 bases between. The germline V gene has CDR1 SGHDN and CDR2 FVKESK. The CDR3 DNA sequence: TGTGCCAGCAGCCAAGCCCAGTTCCACAATGAGCAGTTCTTC. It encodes CASSQAQFHNEQFF.

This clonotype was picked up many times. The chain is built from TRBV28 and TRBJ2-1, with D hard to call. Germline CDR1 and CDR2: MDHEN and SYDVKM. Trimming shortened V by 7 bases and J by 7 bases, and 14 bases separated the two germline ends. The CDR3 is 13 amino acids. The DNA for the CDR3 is TGTGCCAGCACCTTGCCCTCGGGTAATGAGCAGTTCTTC. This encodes CASTLPSGNEQFF.

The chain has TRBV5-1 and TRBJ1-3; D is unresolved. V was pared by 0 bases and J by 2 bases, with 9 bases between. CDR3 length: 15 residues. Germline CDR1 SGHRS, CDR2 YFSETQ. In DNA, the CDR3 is TGCGCCAGCAGCTTGGGACCAGTAACTGGAAACACCATATATTTT. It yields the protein CASSLGPVTGNTIYF.

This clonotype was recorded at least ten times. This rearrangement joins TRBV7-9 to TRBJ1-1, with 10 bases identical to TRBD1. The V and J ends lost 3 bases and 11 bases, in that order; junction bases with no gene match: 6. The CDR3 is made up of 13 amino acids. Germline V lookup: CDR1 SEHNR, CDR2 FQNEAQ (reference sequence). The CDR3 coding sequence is TGTGCCAGCAGCTTGACAGGGGGCGTCCCGGCTTTCTTT. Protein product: CASSLTGGVPAFF.